A selection of T cell receptor beta chains follows, all from one sample in a study of T cell responses to AZD1222 COVID-19 vaccine. Only in-frame clones appear in the TCRdb table, and some are missing; sequencing was by immunoSEQ multiplex PCR. Here the sample spans roughly 100,000 clones, about 88% being singletons. Material: peripheral blood, obtained 28 days after the second AZD1222 dose. The receptors here all came from an adult who received the AZD1222 COVID-19 vaccine. Both conserved end residues are part of each CDR3. Each record gives: V gene, D gene, clone size, J gene, CDR3 protein, CDR3 DNA. A D gene is named only where the DNA matches it firmly. Clone size is stated in some rows and not others, as once, few, many or a class when expanded.

v_call: TRBV12-3/TRBV12-4
d_call: -
clone_size: -
j_call: TRBJ1-1
cdr3_aa: CASSPGKIEAFF
cdr3_nt: TGTGCCAGCAGTCCAGGGAAGATTGAAGCTTTCTTT

v_call: TRBV7-2
d_call: -
clone_size: -
j_call: TRBJ2-1
cdr3_aa: CASSLNWVNEQFF
cdr3_nt: TGTGCCAGCAGCTTAAATTGGGTCAATGAGCAGTTCTTC

v_call: TRBV3-1/TRBV3-2
d_call: -
clone_size: -
j_call: TRBJ1-4
cdr3_aa: CASSQLTWDGEKLFF
cdr3_nt: TGTGCCAGCAGCCAATTGACCTGGGACGGTGAAAAACTGTTTTTT

v_call: TRBV13
d_call: -
clone_size: -
j_call: TRBJ2-3
cdr3_aa: CASSLGVAQSTDTQYF
cdr3_nt: TGTGCCAGCAGCTTAGGGGTTGCCCAGAGCACAGATACGCAGTATTTT

v_call: TRBV19
d_call: TRBD1
clone_size: -
j_call: TRBJ2-7
cdr3_aa: CASSDDRGSAPYEQYF
cdr3_nt: TGTGCCAGTAGTGACGACAGGGGTTCGGCGCCCTACGAGCAGTACTTC

v_call: TRBV18
d_call: -
clone_size: once
j_call: TRBJ2-6
cdr3_aa: CASLPSGANVLTF
cdr3_nt: TGTGCCAGCTTACCGTCTGGGGCCAACGTCCTGACTTTC

v_call: TRBV7-2
d_call: -
clone_size: -
j_call: TRBJ2-7
cdr3_aa: CASSLAGVGEQYF
cdr3_nt: TGTGCCAGCAGCTTAGCGGGGGTCGGGGAGCAGTACTTC

v_call: TRBV19
d_call: -
clone_size: -
j_call: TRBJ2-1
cdr3_aa: CASSITGISYNEQFF
cdr3_nt: TGTGCCAGTAGTATAACGGGGATATCCTACAATGAGCAGTTCTTC

v_call: TRBV18
d_call: -
clone_size: -
j_call: TRBJ2-3
cdr3_aa: CASSPDLSTDTQYF
cdr3_nt: TGTGCCAGCTCACCGGATCTTTCCACAGATACGCAGTATTTT

v_call: TRBV7-9
d_call: TRBD1
clone_size: -
j_call: TRBJ1-2
cdr3_aa: CASSFGTAGGYTF
cdr3_nt: TGTGCCAGCAGCTTCGGGACAGCGGGGGGCTACACCTTC

v_call: TRBV6-2/TRBV6-3
d_call: -
clone_size: -
j_call: TRBJ2-7
cdr3_aa: CASSYPTYYEQYF
cdr3_nt: TGTGCCAGCAGTTATCCGACCTACTACGAGCAGTACTTC

v_call: TRBV5-1
d_call: -
clone_size: -
j_call: TRBJ2-5
cdr3_aa: CASSLEETQYF
cdr3_nt: TGCGCCAGCAGCTTAGAAGAGACCCAGTACTTC

v_call: TRBV15
d_call: -
clone_size: -
j_call: TRBJ2-1
cdr3_aa: CATSRDNSYNEQFF
cdr3_nt: TGTGCCACCAGCAGAGATAACTCCTACAATGAGCAGTTCTTC

v_call: TRBV12-3/TRBV12-4
d_call: -
clone_size: -
j_call: TRBJ1-3
cdr3_aa: CASDSGNTIYF
cdr3_nt: TGTGCGTCCGACTCTGGAAACACCATATATTTT

v_call: TRBV24-1
d_call: TRBD2
clone_size: -
j_call: TRBJ2-1
cdr3_aa: CATSDMRTSFSAYNEQFF
cdr3_nt: TGTGCCACCAGTGATATGAGGACTAGTTTCAGTGCCTACAATGAGCAGTTCTTC

v_call: TRBV9
d_call: -
clone_size: -
j_call: TRBJ1-3
cdr3_aa: CASSPHGNTIYF
cdr3_nt: TGTGCCAGCAGCCCCCACGGAAACACCATATATTTT

v_call: TRBV9
d_call: -
clone_size: -
j_call: TRBJ2-5
cdr3_aa: CASSVVGGRGETQYF
cdr3_nt: TGTGCCAGCAGCGTAGTAGGGGGGCGAGGGGAGACCCAGTACTTC

v_call: TRBV12-3/TRBV12-4
d_call: TRBD2
clone_size: -
j_call: TRBJ2-7
cdr3_aa: CASRTSGSGPQYF
cdr3_nt: TGTGCCAGCAGGACTAGCGGGAGTGGTCCGCAGTACTTC

v_call: TRBV13
d_call: TRBD1
clone_size: once
j_call: TRBJ1-2
cdr3_aa: CASSRTPQGANGYTF
cdr3_nt: TGTGCCAGCAGCCGTACACCCCAGGGGGCGAATGGCTACACCTTC

v_call: TRBV19
d_call: -
clone_size: few
j_call: TRBJ1-5
cdr3_aa: CASSTDHRPVGKVW
cdr3_nt: TGTGCCAGTAGTACCGACCATAGACCGGTGGGGAAAGTATGG

v_call: TRBV5-1
d_call: -
clone_size: -
j_call: TRBJ1-1
cdr3_aa: CASSPGLWNTEAFF
cdr3_nt: TGCGCCAGCAGCCCCGGACTCTGGAACACTGAAGCTTTCTTT

v_call: TRBV4-3
d_call: TRBD1
clone_size: -
j_call: TRBJ1-2
cdr3_aa: CASSPTGTGTNYGYTF
cdr3_nt: TGCGCCAGCAGCCCTACCGGGACAGGGACCAACTATGGCTACACCTTC

v_call: TRBV14
d_call: -
clone_size: -
j_call: TRBJ2-1
cdr3_aa: CASSQGDTYNEQFF
cdr3_nt: TGTGCCAGCAGCCAGGGAGACACCTACAATGAGCAGTTCTTC

v_call: TRBV29-1
d_call: -
clone_size: -
j_call: TRBJ2-3
cdr3_aa: CSVEDQGTISTDTQYF
cdr3_nt: TGCAGCGTTGAAGATCAGGGCACTATAAGCACAGATACGCAGTATTTT

v_call: TRBV19
d_call: TRBD2
clone_size: -
j_call: TRBJ2-2
cdr3_aa: CASRTSGNTGELFF
cdr3_nt: TGTGCCAGTAGGACTAGCGGGAACACCGGGGAGCTGTTTTTT

v_call: TRBV19
d_call: TRBD1
clone_size: -
j_call: TRBJ1-4
cdr3_aa: CASRDRGRDEKLFF
cdr3_nt: TGTGCCAGTAGGGACAGGGGGCGCGATGAAAAACTGTTTTTT